This T cell receptor beta chain was captured by sequencing in a study of blood T cell repertoires in COVID-19. The overall study: Acute-phase and convalescent COVID-19 samples originated in the United States, Italy and Spain.

Germline V CDR1 and CDR2: KGHSH, LQKENI. J gave up 8 bases and V 0 bases, and 13 bases lay outside the gene matches. This CDR3 has 17 residues. This clone was observed a single time. Authors' processing steps: Amplifying reference gene primers gave estimates of nucleated cell counts. Clones were sequenced by immunoSEQ multiplex PCR, and TCRdb holds only the in-frame ones, with some missing. V, J and clone size are taken as reported in that table, and D and trimming were inferred from the DNA itself. The sample has about 55,000 clones; roughly 85% are singletons. Material for sequencing was peripheral blood. The clonotype was recovered from a human donor in a cohort sampled during active or convalescent COVID-19. The chain recombines TRBV18 with TRBJ1-2; 9 nucleotides align to TRBD1. The CDR3 nucleotides read TGTGCCAGCTCACCACCTAAGGACAGGGGCCAGGTGGGAGGCTACACCTTC. Translating it yields CASSPPKDRGQVGGYTF.